This TCR beta chain was observed in a study of T cell changes during pregnancy in multiple sclerosis. Sequencing was performed with immunoSEQ multiplex PCR; in TCRdb, only in-frame clones are kept and a portion is missing. The sample holds under 45,000 clones, 88% seen once. This clonotype was sampled from a female donor with multiple sclerosis, enrolled in a pregnancy study. The material sequenced was CD8+ T cells from peripheral blood mononuclear cells, taken in the first trimester of pregnancy.

The CDR3 bases are TGTGCCAGCAGCTTGGGGGCGGGGGGGGCAGAGACCCAGTACTTC. Amino acid sequence: CASSLGAGGAETQYF. This chain joins TRBV5-6 and TRBJ2-5, with 9 bases matching TRBD2. CDR1 and CDR2 (germline): SGHDT, YYEEEE. Germline trimming cut 0 bases from V and 4 bases from J; bases unmatched to any gene: 4. The CDR3 totals 15 residues.